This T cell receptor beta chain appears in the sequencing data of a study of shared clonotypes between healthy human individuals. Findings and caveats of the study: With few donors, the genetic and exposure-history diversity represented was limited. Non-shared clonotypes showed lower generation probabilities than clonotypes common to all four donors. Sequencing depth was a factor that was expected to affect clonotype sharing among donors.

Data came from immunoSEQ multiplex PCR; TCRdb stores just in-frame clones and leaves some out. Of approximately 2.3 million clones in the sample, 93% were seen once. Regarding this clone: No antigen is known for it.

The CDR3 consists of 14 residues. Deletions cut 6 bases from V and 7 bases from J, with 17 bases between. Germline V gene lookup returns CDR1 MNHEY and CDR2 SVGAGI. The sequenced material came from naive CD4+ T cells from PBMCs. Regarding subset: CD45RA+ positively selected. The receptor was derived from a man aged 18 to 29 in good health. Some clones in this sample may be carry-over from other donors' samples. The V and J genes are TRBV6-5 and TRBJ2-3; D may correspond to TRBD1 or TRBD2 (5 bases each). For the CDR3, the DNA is TGTGCCAGCAGCGTCCGGGACCTCCACCATACGCAGTATTTT. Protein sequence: CASSVRDLHHTQYF.